In its sample, the clone carrying this T cell receptor (beta chain) was seen many times. Its antigen is currently unknown. CDR3 length: 15 amino acids. The junction had 10 bases not matched to a gene; V was cut back by 6 bases and J by 6 bases. The data originate from a study of identical twins. Study-wide results and limits: Reduced insertions were recorded for abundant cord blood beta clonotypes, with no such pattern in memory repertoires.

A universal primer site was added by template switching, and unique molecular identifiers were carried by the cDNA. A single record per CDR3 protein comes from TCRdb applying MiXCR to the 5' RACE reads. This repertoire shows a few hundred thousand distinct CDR3 sequences, 9% to 10% found once; its top ten account for roughly 3%. These data were also filed under a second study, of yellow fever vaccine responses in identical twins.

Sequenced input: PBMCs. The sequence derives from a young woman in good health. The chain combines TRBV12-3 or TRBV12-4 with TRBJ2-1; 8 bases are a match to TRBD1. CDR3 nucleotide sequence: TGTGCCAGCAGCATCGACAGGGGTCGAGTCAATGAGCAGTTCTTC. It codes for CASSIDRGRVNEQFF.